Described below is a single T cell receptor (beta chain) sequence and its context. Its cognate antigen is unknown. The data stem from a study of siplizumab effects on memory and regulatory T cells. Sequencing was performed with immunoSEQ multiplex PCR; in TCRdb, only in-frame clones are kept and a portion is missing. Among over 85,000 clones listed, approximately 95% were seen once. The CDR3 runs 14 residues. Trimming took 3 bases from V and 3 from J, leaving 11 bases between them. Germline loops: CDR1 SEHNR, CDR2 FQNEAQ (reference sequence). Study-level findings and limits: No more than a minor fraction of alloreactive clones could be traced back to unstimulated subsets. Memory cells seemed less diverse than naive T cells, which also seemed major contributors to the alloresponse.

The V and J genes are TRBV7-9 and TRBJ2-5; weak D call: TRBD2 (7 bases). Sequencing was performed on non-Treg CD4+ T cells sorted from blood. The origin of this receptor is a human donor in good health. DNA for the CDR3: TGTGCCAGCAGCTTTCAGGGGAGGGAAGAGACCCAGTACTTC. It translates to CASSFQGREETQYF.